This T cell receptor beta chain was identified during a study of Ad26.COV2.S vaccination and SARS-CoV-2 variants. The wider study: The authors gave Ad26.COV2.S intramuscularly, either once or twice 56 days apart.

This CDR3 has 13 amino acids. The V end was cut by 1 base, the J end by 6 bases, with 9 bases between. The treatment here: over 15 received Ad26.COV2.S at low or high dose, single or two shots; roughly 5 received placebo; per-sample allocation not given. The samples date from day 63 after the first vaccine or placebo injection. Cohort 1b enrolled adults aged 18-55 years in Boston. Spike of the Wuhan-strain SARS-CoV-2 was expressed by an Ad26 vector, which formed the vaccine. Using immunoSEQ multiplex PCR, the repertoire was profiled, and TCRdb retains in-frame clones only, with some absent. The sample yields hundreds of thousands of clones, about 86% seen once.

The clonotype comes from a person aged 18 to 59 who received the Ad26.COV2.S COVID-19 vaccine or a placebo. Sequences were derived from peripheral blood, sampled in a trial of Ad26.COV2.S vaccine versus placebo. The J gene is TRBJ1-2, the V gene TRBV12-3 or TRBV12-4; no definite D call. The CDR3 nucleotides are TGTGCCAGCAGTTTAGGCGAACGCCATGGCTACACCTTC. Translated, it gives CASSLGERHGYTF.